This T cell receptor (beta chain) appears in the sequencing data of a study of blood T cell repertoires in COVID-19. TCRdb keeps only in-frame clones here, not all; method: immunoSEQ multiplex PCR. This table has approximately 230,000 clones, roughly 88% appearing once. Germline assignment: CDR1 SQVTM and CDR2 ANQGSEA. This CDR3 comprises 14 residues. V lost 5 bases and J lost 2; bases outside the gene matches: 7. Specimen: peripheral blood. The genes are TRBV29-1 and TRBJ2-3; 7 positions match TRBD1. The clonotype comes from a woman aged 30 to 39 with COVID-19, enrolled during active disease. Here the CDR3 reads CSVHTGQPTDTQYF. The CDR3 DNA reads as TGCAGCGTTCACACGGGACAGCCCACAGATACGCAGTATTTT.